Listed below are T cell receptor beta chains from one sample, sequenced in a study of blood T cell repertoires in COVID-19. Sequenced by immunoSEQ multiplex PCR; TCRdb stores in-frame clones only, minus some. The repertoire consists of approximately 170,000 clones, with about 87% occurring once and the leading ten covering about 4%. Sequenced input: peripheral blood. The origin of the receptors is a man between 18 and 29 years old with active or convalescent COVID-19. CDR3s include the opening cysteine and the closing phenylalanine or tryptophan. A D gene is named only where the DNA matches it firmly. Expanded clones are given a class, and other clones once, few, many or no size at all.

clone_size j_call v_call d_call cdr3_aa cdr3_nt
- TRBJ1-3 TRBV10-1 TRBD1 CASSVGGISGNTIYF TGCGCCAGCAGTGTAGGGGGCATCTCTGGAAACACCATATATTTT
- TRBJ1-5 TRBV27 TRBD1 CASSPGTGVDQPQHF TGTGCCAGCAGTCCCGGGACAGGGGTAGACCAGCCCCAGCATTTT
- TRBJ1-2 TRBV19 TRBD1 CASSMDRDPTETYGYTF TGTGCCAGTAGTATGGACAGGGACCCCACTGAGACCTATGGCTACACCTTC
few TRBJ1-1 TRBV6-5 TRBD1 CASGQAGEAFF TGTGCCAGCGGACAGGCGGGAGAAGCTTTCTTT
- TRBJ2-7 TRBV7-9 TRBD2 CASRGREGLDEQYF TGTGCCAGCAGGGGCCGGGAGGGCCTCGACGAGCAGTACTTC
- TRBJ2-5 TRBV5-5 TRBD2 CASSSILTSGGVVGLKTQYF TGTGCCAGCAGCTCGATCTTAACTAGCGGGGGGGTAGTAGGTTTGAAGACCCAGTACTTC
- TRBJ2-5 TRBV24-1 TRBD2 CAAAGDRETQYF TGTGCCGCCGCGGGGGATCGAGAGACCCAGTACTTC
- TRBJ1-1 TRBV27 - CASSLGLSVRSEAFF TGTGCCAGCAGTCTTGGCCTCTCGGTGAGGTCTGAAGCTTTCTTT
- TRBJ1-2 TRBV28 - CASSLDSLGYGYTF TGTGCCAGCAGTTTAGACAGTCTAGGGTATGGCTACACCTTC
- TRBJ2-2 TRBV7-2 - CASSLESYGELFF TGTGCCAGCAGCTTAGAATCGTACGGGGAGCTGTTTTTT
- TRBJ1-2 TRBV11-3 TRBD1 CASSSGQGNYGYTF TGTGCCAGCAGCTCGGGACAGGGAAACTATGGCTACACCTTC
- TRBJ1-6 TRBV6-5 - CASSYRGWQGNSPLHF TGTGCCAGCAGCTACAGAGGGTGGCAGGGGAATTCACCCCTCCACTTT
- TRBJ2-3 TRBV19 TRBD2 CASSIRTRLAENTDTQYF TGTGCCAGTAGTATACGAACCCGCCTAGCGGAAAACACAGATACGCAGTATTTT